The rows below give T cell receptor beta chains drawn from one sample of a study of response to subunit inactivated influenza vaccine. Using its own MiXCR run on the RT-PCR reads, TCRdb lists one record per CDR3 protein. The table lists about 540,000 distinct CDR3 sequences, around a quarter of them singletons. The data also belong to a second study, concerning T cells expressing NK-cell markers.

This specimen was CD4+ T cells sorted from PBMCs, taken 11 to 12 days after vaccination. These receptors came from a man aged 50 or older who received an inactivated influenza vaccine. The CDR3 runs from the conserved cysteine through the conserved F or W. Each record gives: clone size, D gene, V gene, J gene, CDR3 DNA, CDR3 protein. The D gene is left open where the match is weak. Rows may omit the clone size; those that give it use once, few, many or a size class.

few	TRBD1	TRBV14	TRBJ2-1	TGTGCCAGCAGCCAAGGACAGGGGTGGTACAATGAGCAGTTCTTC	CASSQGQGWYNEQFF
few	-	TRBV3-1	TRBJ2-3	TGTGCCAGCAGCCAAGATTGGGGGCGGGAGACGGCAGATACGCAGTATTTT	CASSQDWGRETADTQYF
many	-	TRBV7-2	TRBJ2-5	TGTGCCAGCAGCTTAGCTGATAGGGAAGAGACCCAGTACTTC	CASSLADREETQYF
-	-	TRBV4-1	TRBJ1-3	TGCGCCAGCAGCCAAGCCCCGATCTCTGGAAACACCATATATTTT	CASSQAPISGNTIYF
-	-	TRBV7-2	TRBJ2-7	TGTGCCAGCAGCTCGGACCACTCCTTCGAGCAGTACTTC	CASSSDHSFEQYF
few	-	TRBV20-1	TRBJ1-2	TGCAGTGCTCAGAGGGGAGGGAACTATGGCTACACCTTC	CSAQRGGNYGYTF
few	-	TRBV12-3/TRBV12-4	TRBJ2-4	TGTGCCAGCAGTTTAGGGTCAGTCCCCGGCAACATTCAGTACTTC	CASSLGSVPGNIQYF
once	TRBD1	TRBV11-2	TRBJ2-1	TGTGCCAGCAGCCACTCTTACAGGGGGTACTACAATGAGCAGTTCTTC	CASSHSYRGYYNEQFF
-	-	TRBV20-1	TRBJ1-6	TGCAGTGCTAGAACAGGTGGAATTAATTCACCCCTCCACTTT	CSARTGGINSPLHF
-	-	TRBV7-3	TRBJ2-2	TGTGCCAGCAGCCCGGAAGGGTCTAGCCGGGGCACCGGGGAGCTGTTTTTT	CASSPEGSSRGTGELFF
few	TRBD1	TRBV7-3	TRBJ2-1	TGTGCCAGCAGCTTATGGTTAAAGAAGGGACAGGACTCGAATAACTACAATGAGCAGTTCTTC	CASSLWLKKGQDSNNYNEQFF
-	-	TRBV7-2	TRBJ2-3	TGTGCCAGCAGCTCGGGCGGGTTCGCAGATACGCAGTATTTT	CASSSGGFADTQYF
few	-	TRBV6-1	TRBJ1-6	TGTGCCAGCAGTGAGGAGTTTTGGAATTCACCCCTCCACTTT	CASSEEFWNSPLHF
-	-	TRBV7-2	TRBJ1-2	TGTGCCAGCAGCTTAGGGGGGTCGGCAGAAAAGAACTATGGCTACACCTTC	CASSLGGSAEKNYGYTF
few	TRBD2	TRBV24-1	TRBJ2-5	TGTGCCACCAGTGATCCCTATGAGGGAGGGCAAGAGACCCAGTACTTC	CATSDPYEGGQETQYF
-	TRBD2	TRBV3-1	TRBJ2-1	TGTGCCAGCAGCCACTTCTCACTAGCGGGAGGGGAGCAGTTCTTC	CASSHFSLAGGEQFF
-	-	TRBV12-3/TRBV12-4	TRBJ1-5	TGTGCCAGCAGTTCTGACGGTCCCTTGTTGCCCCAGCATTTT	CASSSDGPLLPQHF
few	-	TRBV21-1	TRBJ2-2	TGTGCCAGCAGTCCTAGCGGGAGGTCCGGGGAGCTGTTTTTT	CASSPSGRSGELFF
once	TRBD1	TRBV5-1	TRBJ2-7	TGCGCCAGCAGCTTGGCAACAGGGGCCTCCTACGAGCAGTACTTC	CASSLATGASYEQYF
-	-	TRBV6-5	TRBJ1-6	TGTGCCAGCAGTTACTCGACCGGGCGGAATTCACCCCTCCACTTT	CASSYSTGRNSPLHF
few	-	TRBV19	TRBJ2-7	TGTGCCAGTAGGGGATCACGGGAGAATAGAGGCGAGCAGTACTTC	CASRGSRENRGEQYF
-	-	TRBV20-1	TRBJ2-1	TGCAGTGCTAGAGAGGTGGGGTACTCCTACAATGAGCAGTTCTTC	CSAREVGYSYNEQFF
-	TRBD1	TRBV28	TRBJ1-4	TGTGCCAGCACCCCAGATAACAGGGGGCGGGAAAAACTGTTTTTT	CASTPDNRGREKLFF